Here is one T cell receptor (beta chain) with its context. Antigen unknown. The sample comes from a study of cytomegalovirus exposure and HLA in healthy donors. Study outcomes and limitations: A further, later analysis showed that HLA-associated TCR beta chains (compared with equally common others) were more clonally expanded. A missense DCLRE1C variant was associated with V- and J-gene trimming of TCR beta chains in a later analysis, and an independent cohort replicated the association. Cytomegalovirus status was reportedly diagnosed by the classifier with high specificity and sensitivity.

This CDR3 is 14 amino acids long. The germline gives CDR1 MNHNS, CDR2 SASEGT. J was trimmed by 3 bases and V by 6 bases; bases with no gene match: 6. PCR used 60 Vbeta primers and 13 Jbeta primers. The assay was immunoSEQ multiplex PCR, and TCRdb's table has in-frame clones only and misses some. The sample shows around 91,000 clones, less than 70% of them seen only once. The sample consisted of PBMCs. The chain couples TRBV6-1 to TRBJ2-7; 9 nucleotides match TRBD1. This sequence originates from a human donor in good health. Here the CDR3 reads CASRRDRAVYEQYF. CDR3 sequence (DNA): TGTGCCAGCAGGCGGGACAGGGCCGTCTACGAGCAGTACTTC.